This entry lists 20 T cell receptor beta chains sequenced from one sample in a study of PD-L1 blockade in urothelial cancer. Method: immunoSEQ multiplex PCR; TCRdb's copy keeps in-frame clones and lacks some. This table holds about 22,000 clones, around 87% found once. The sample here was PBMCs, taken around atezolizumab (anti-PD-L1) treatment. The receptors derive from an older woman with urothelial cancer.

CDR3 protein: CASSLGVGGEQYF. Here the CDR3 DNA reads TGCGCCAGCAGCTTGGGAGTAGGGGGCGAGCAGTACTTC. V and J are TRBV5-1 and TRBJ2-7; TRBD1 might be the D (6 bases). This CDR3 spans 13 amino acids. CDR1 is SGHRS, CDR2 YFSETQ, per germline. Trimming took 0 bases from V and 6 from J, leaving 10 bases between them. Drawing the rest from reference TRBV5-1 and TRBJ2-7, the complete variable domain is KAGVTQTPRYLIKTRGQQVTLSCSPISGHRSVSWYQQTPGQGLQFLFEYFSETQRNKGNFPGRFSGRQFSNSRSEMNVSTLELGDSALYLCASSLGVGGEQYFGPGTRLTVT.

The chain has TRBV7-3 and TRBJ2-1, with 10 bases matching TRBD2. The ends lost 5 bases at V and 9 bases at J; junction bases unmatched: 13. CDR1 is SGHTA and CDR2 is FQGTGA in the germline V gene. The CDR3 is 16 residues long. The CDR3 protein is CASSRWSSGRAIEQFF. The CDR3 nucleotides are TGTGCCAGCAGCCGATGGTCCAGCGGGAGGGCCATTGAGCAGTTCTTC. Combining the CDR3 with reference TRBV7-3 and TRBJ2-1 gives the whole variable domain GAGVSQTPSNKVTEKGKYVELRCDPISGHTALYWYRQSLGQGPEFLIYFQGTGAADDSGLPNDRFFAVRPEGSVSTLKIQRTERGDSAVYLCASSRWSSGRAIEQFFGPGTRLTVL.

The gene calls are TRBV5-1 and TRBJ2-1; a possible D gene is TRBD2 (5 bases). The CDR3 loop spans 16 amino acids. Deletions cut 0 bases from V and 10 bases from J, with 20 bases between. Germline values: CDR1 SGHRS, CDR2 YFSETQ. The CDR3 sequence: CASSLVPSLGVGEQFF. The CDR3 nucleotides are TGCGCCAGCAGCTTGGTGCCTAGCCTTGGAGTGGGGGAGCAGTTCTTC.

This chain uses TRBV27 with TRBJ2-7; 7 nucleotides align to TRBD1. Trimming removed 3 bases from V and 4 bases from J; junction bases left unmatched: 9. Germline CDR1 is MNHEY and CDR2 is SMNVEV (reference sequence). CDR3 length equals 15 residues. CDR3 DNA: TGTGCCAGCAGTTTTCGCTACAGGGGATCTTACGAGCAGTACTTC. As protein: CASSFRYRGSYEQYF.

This clone was found a few times. The chain has TRBV11-3 and TRBJ2-2; TRBD2 matches at 7 bases. With V trimmed by 0 bases and J by 6 bases, 10 bases remained unmatched. Germline-derived CDR1 and CDR2 are SGHNT and YENEEA. This CDR3 spans 17 amino acids. CDR3 sequence (DNA): TGTGCCAGCAGCTTAGATCTTGGGCTGGGAGGGCCCGGGGAGCTGTTTTTT. Translating gives CASSLDLGLGGPGELFF.

J is TRBJ1-5 and V is TRBV28; TRBD1 agrees at 7 bases. Unmatched junction bases numbered 15, after V lost 3 bases and J lost 4 bases. Germline V gene sequence: CDR1 MDHEN, CDR2 SYDVKM. The CDR3 sequence is 18 residues long. In DNA, the CDR3 is TGTGCCAGCAGTTTTGGGTACAGGGGATCGATTAGTAATCAGCCCCAGCATTTT. Its protein product is CASSFGYRGSISNQPQHF.

The CDR3 protein is CASSETGTGNYGYTF. The CDR3 nucleotides are TGTGCCAGCAGTGAGACAGGGACGGGCAATTATGGCTACACCTTC. This chain uses TRBV28 with TRBJ1-2, with 7 bases that match TRBD1. J lost 5 bases, V lost 5 bases, and 11 bases had no gene match. This CDR3 contains 15 residues. In germline, CDR1 is MDHEN, CDR2 SYDVKM.

This clone was observed a single time. The genes are TRBV5-8 and TRBJ2-7; D unclear. The V end lost 0 bases, the J end lost 2 bases, and 9 bases lay between the germline ends. Germline V gene lookup returns CDR1 SGHTS and CDR2 YDEGEE. This CDR3 is built from 14 residues. The CDR3 protein is CASSLAVSTYEQYF. DNA of the CDR3: TGTGCCAGCAGCTTGGCAGTCTCCACCTACGAGCAGTACTTC.

The CDR3: CASGRGQGIGTGELFF. The CDR3 DNA is TGTGCCAGCGGCCGCGGACAGGGAATCGGCACCGGGGAGCTGTTTTTT. The rearrangement links TRBV7-9 to TRBJ2-2, with TRBD1 matching 8 bases. The CDR3 is 16 residues long. V gave up 8 bases and J gave up 4 bases; unmatched junction bases: 12. The germline V gene encodes CDR1 SEHNR and CDR2 FQNEAQ (reference sequence).

The chain combines TRBV25-1 with TRBJ2-3; TRBD2 agrees at 14 bases. The CDR3 covers 18 residues. J lost 3 bases, V lost 3 bases, and 8 bases had no gene match. Germline values: CDR1 MGHDK, CDR2 SYGVNS. Written as DNA, the CDR3 is TGTGCCAGCAGTGACTCCGGGACTAGCGGGAGAAAGACAGATACGCAGTATTTT. Protein product: CASSDSGTSGRKTDTQYF.

V is TRBV6-1 and J is TRBJ2-7; TRBD1 agrees at 9 bases. The germline V gene encodes CDR1 MNHNS and CDR2 SASEGT. The CDR3 is 15 amino acids. The junction had 7 bases not matched to a gene; V was cut back by 5 bases and J by 2 bases. The CDR3 protein is CASSPVRDRAYEQYF. The CDR3 DNA sequence: TGTGCCAGCAGTCCGGTGCGGGACAGGGCCTACGAGCAGTACTTC.

Here the CDR3 DNA reads TGCGCCAGCAGCCCGGGAGGGTATAGAGAGACCCAGTACTTC. Its translation is CASSPGGYRETQYF. This chain connects TRBV4-1 to TRBJ2-5, with 8 bases that match TRBD2. Germline V gives CDR1 MGHRA, CDR2 YSYEKL. Losses at the gene ends were 4 bases for V and 4 bases for J; bases not matched to a gene: 5. The CDR3 sequence is 14 residues long.

This chain links TRBV19 with TRBJ2-4; D is possibly TRBD1 (5 bases). The length of the CDR3 is 16 residues. The germline V gene encodes CDR1 LNHDA and CDR2 SQIVND (reference sequence). V lost 9 bases and J lost 0, with 18 bases in between. The CDR3 sequence: CASSLDSTLAKNIQYF. CDR3 in DNA: TGTGCCAGCTCGCTAGACAGTACACTAGCCAAAAACATTCAGTACTTC.

CDR3: CSVFPGQGLAQYF. The CDR3 bases are TGCAGCGTTTTTCCGGGACAGGGATTGGCCCAGTACTTC. This chain links TRBV29-1 with TRBJ2-5; 9 bases align to TRBD1. This CDR3 contains 13 residues. Germline V CDR1 and CDR2: SQVTM, ANQGSEA. J was trimmed by 9 bases and V by 5 bases; bases with no gene match: 10.

Comments on this clone: The same CDR3 is also encoded by other DNA sequences in this sample. The chain couples TRBV6-5 to TRBJ1-5; TRBD1 agrees at 8 bases. Germline values: CDR1 MNHEY, CDR2 SVGAGI. This CDR3 contains 14 residues. The J segment lost 1 base and the V segment lost 8 bases, leaving 4 bases of the junction unmatched. CDR3 protein: CASRTGYSNQPQHF. The CDR3 coding sequence is TGTGCCAGCCGGACAGGGTACAGCAATCAGCCCCAGCATTTT.

The J gene is TRBJ2-5, the V gene TRBV29-1; 9 bases fit TRBD1. Germline V gives CDR1 SQVTM, CDR2 ANQGSEA. CDR3 length: 11 residues. With V trimmed by 7 bases and J by 3 bases, 0 bases remained unmatched. DNA of the CDR3: TGCAGCGGGGACAGGGAAGAGACCCAGTACTTC. Its translation: CSGDREETQYF. Combining the CDR3 with reference TRBV29-1 and TRBJ2-5 gives the whole variable domain SAVISQKPSRDICQRGTSLTIQCQVDSQVTMMFWYRQQPGQSLTLIATANQGSEATYESGFVIDKFPISRPNLTFSTLTVSNMSPEDSSIYLCSGDREETQYFGPGTRLLVL.

The chain has TRBV28 and TRBJ1-3; D uncertain. Trimming took off 2 bases at V and 4 bases at J, with 6 bases between the two ends. The CDR3 extends over 13 amino acids. Germline CDR1 reads MDHEN; CDR2 reads SYDVKM. The CDR3 sequence is CASSLVVGNTIYF. DNA of the CDR3: TGTGCCAGCAGTTTAGTAGTCGGAAACACCATATATTTT. Variable domain in full (rest from reference TRBV28 and TRBJ1-3): DVKVTQSSRYLVKRTGEKVFLECVQDMDHENMFWYRQDPGLGLRLIYFSYDVKMKEKGDIPEGYSVSREKKERFSLILESASTNQTSMYLCASSLVVGNTIYFGEGSWLTVV.

The genes are TRBV9 and TRBJ2-2, with D possibly TRBD2 on 5 matching bases. V was clipped by 0 bases and J by 5 bases, with 8 bases between them. Germline lookup yields CDR1 SGDLS and CDR2 YYNGEE. The CDR3 totals 14 residues. The CDR3 is CASSVGTRTGELFF. For the CDR3, the DNA is TGTGCCAGCAGCGTAGGGACTCGGACCGGGGAGCTGTTTTTT. The whole variable domain, remainder taken from reference TRBV9 and TRBJ2-2, is DSGVTQTPKHLITATGQRVTLRCSPRSGDLSVYWYQQSLDQGLQFLIQYYNGEERAKGNILERFSAQQFPDLHSELNLSSLELGDSALYFCASSVGTRTGELFFGEGSRLTVL.

This sequence joins TRBV28 and TRBJ2-7, with D possibly being TRBD2 (6 bases). CDR1 and CDR2 (germline): MDHEN, SYDVKM. The CDR3 totals 14 residues. Deletions cut 5 bases from V and 5 bases from J, with 16 bases between. CDR3 residues: CASSPPGGPHEQYF. For the CDR3, the DNA is TGTGCCAGCAGTCCCCCCGGGGGTCCCCACGAGCAGTACTTC.

The chain is built from TRBV4-1 and TRBJ2-7; 7 nucleotides agree with TRBD2. The germline gives CDR1 MGHRA, CDR2 YSYEKL. This CDR3 region has 16 residues. Trimming at V came to 4 bases and at J to 2 bases, leaving 11 bases not matched to a gene. The CDR3 sequence: CASSRLSGVLAYEQYF. Written as DNA, the CDR3 is TGCGCCAGCAGCCGCCTGAGCGGGGTTCTTGCCTACGAGCAGTACTTC.